The rows below give T cell receptor beta chains drawn from one sample of a study of glioma-infiltrating T cells. TCRdb fed the multiplex PCR reads into MiXCR, producing one record per CDR3 protein. The data contain around 99,000 distinct CDR3 sequences, 25% to 30% of them singletons. The sequenced material came from glioma tissue, nonneoplastic brain tissue, or PBMCs (not recorded which). The receptor set was obtained from a human donor with low-grade glioma or glioblastoma, undergoing nonglioma brain surgery, or in good health (not recorded which). CDR3s leave out the opening cysteine and the closing phenylalanine or tryptophan.

>TRBJ2-7|TRBV4-1
ASSGTSGFNYEQY
>TRBJ1-1|TRBV6-1
ASSLTGRTTEAF
>TRBJ2-1|TRBV30
ACSTSKVGYNEQF
>TRBJ2-7|TRBV20-1
SARLAGNYEQY
>TRBJ1-2|TRBV20-1
SARGTGDPYGCT
>TRBJ2-1|TRBV7-9
ASSLNSGGNEQF
>TRBJ2-7|TRBV9
ASTPTGQGIYEQY
>TRBJ2-1|TRBV3-1
ASSQGAGGEQF
>TRBJ1-6|TRBV5-1
ASRRGANKLDSPLH
>TRBJ1-2|TRBV19
ASRDKPDRGPGYGYT
>TRBJ2-5|TRBV29-1
SVEGAGLAGARDEETQY
>TRBJ1-1|TRBV6-1
ASKFGEANTEAF
>TRBJ2-3|TRBV12-3/TRBV12-4
ASRRAGSTDTQY
>TRBJ2-1|TRBV20-1
SAAGSNEQF
>TRBJ2-7|TRBV7-9
ASSLAGHSSYEQY
>TRBJ1-2|TRBV12-3/TRBV12-4
ASRWTGNYGYT
>TRBJ2-5|TRBV2
ASSTGTSVETQY
>TRBJ2-7|TRBV6-6
ASSYSIDRSYEQY
>TRBJ2-7|TRBV7-2
ASSFVSGGSPSYEQY
>TRBJ1-1|TRBV29-1
SVHPGPSNTEVF
>TRBJ1-1|TRBV9
ASSVTPTRNTEAF
>TRBJ1-2|TRBV20-1
SARGDRGFLDGYT
>TRBJ2-3|TRBV9
ASSVDRSDTQY
>TRBJ2-1|TRBV4-1
ASSQAKGGSYNEQF
>TRBJ2-1|TRBV18
ASSPKELAVYDEQS
>TRBJ2-1|TRBV7-2
ASSPLDEQF
>TRBJ2-3|TRBV19
ASSAWDRGNGDTQY
>TRBJ1-1|TRBV5-6
ASSLSGSDTEAF
>TRBJ2-3|TRBV29-1
SVRASTDTQY
>TRBJ2-2|TRBV4-3
ASSQGPGAGTGELF
>TRBJ2-3|TRBV27
ASSTLAGEGNTQY
>TRBJ1-3|TRBV29-1
SVDQGQGGGNTIY
>TRBJ1-2|TRBV6-1
ASIGARDYGYT
>TRBJ1-3|TRBV7-6
ASKSQFGQGSGNTIY
>TRBJ1-1|TRBV12-3/TRBV12-4
ASSRQYNTEAF
>TRBJ2-2|TRBV3-1
ASSQYQGTGELF
>TRBJ2-3|TRBV20-1
SALDFSSTDTQY
>TRBJ1-2|TRBV24-1
ATSPTGHYGYT
>TRBJ1-5|TRBV29-1
SVRTRNQPQH
>TRBJ2-1|TRBV20-1
SAEQVDEQF
>TRBJ1-3|TRBV14
ASSQAQASGNTIY